The clone carrying this TCR beta chain was detected only a few times. The data were obtained in a study of cytomegalovirus exposure and HLA in healthy donors. PCR was performed using 60 Vbeta and 13 Jbeta primers. Libraries were prepared by immunoSEQ multiplex PCR; TCRdb keeps only in-frame clonotypes and omits some of them. The sample records some 150,000 clones, 55% to 70% being singletons. Germline lookup yields CDR1 SQVTM and CDR2 ANQGSEA. CDR3 size: 12 residues. V was pared by 7 bases and J by 6 bases, with 9 bases of the junction left unmatched. The sequenced sample was PBMCs. The chain couples TRBV29-1 to TRBJ2-7; the match to TRBD2 covers 7 bases. The TCR sequence derives from a woman aged 25-40 years in good health and CMV-seropositive. The CDR3 DNA reads TGCAGCGCCGTAGAGTCGGGGGGCGAGCAGTACTTC. It codes for CSAVESGGEQYF.